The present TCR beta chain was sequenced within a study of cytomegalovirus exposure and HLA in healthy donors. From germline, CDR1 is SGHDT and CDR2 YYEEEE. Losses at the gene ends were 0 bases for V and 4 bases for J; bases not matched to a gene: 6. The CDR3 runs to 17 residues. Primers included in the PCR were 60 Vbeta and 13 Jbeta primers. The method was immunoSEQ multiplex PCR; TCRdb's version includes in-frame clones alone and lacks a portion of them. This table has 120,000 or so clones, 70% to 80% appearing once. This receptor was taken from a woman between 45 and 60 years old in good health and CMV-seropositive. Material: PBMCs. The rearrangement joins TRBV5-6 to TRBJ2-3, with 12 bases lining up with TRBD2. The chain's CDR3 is CASSLGMTSGSSDTQYF. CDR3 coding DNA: TGTGCCAGCAGCTTGGGGATGACTAGCGGGAGTTCAGATACGCAGTATTTT.